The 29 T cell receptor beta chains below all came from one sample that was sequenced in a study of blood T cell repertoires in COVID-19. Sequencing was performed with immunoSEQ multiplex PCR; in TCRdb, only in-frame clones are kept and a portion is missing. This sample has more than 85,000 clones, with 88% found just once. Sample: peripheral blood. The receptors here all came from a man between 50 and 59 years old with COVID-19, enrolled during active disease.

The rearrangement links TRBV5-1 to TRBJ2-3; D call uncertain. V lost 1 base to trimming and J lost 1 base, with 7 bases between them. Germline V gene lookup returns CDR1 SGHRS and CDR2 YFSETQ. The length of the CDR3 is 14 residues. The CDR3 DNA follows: TGCGCCAGCAGCTTGCAGATCCGCACAGATACGCAGTATTTT. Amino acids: CASSLQIRTDTQYF.

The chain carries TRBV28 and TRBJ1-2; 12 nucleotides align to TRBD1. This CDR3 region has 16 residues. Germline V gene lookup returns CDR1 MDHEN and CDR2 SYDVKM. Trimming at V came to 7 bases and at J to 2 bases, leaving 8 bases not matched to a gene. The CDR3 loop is CASTKGQGAVNYGYTF. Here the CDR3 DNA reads TGTGCCAGCACGAAGGGACAGGGGGCGGTAAACTATGGCTACACCTTC.

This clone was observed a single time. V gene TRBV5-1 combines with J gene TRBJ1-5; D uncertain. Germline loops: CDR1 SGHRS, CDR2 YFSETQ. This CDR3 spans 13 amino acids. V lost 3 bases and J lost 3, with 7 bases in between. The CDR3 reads CASSSGPNQPQHF. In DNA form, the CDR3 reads TGCGCCAGCAGCTCGGGTCCCAATCAGCCCCAGCATTTT.

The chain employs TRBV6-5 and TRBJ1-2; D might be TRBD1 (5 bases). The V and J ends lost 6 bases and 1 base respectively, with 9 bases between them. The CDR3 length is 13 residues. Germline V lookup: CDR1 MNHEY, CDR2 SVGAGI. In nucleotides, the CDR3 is TGTGCCAGCAGGTCGCAGGGTAACTATGGCTACACCTTC. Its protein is CASRSQGNYGYTF.

The CDR3 loop reads CASSSRGGSVQPQHF. CDR3 nucleotide sequence: TGTGCCAGTAGTTCCCGCGGGGGGTCTGTTCAGCCCCAGCATTTT. The chain joins TRBV19 to TRBJ1-5; possibly TRBD1 for D (5 bases). Trimming pared 5 bases from V and 6 bases from J, leaving 17 bases between. Per the germline V gene, CDR1 is LNHDA and CDR2 is SQIVND (reference sequence). The CDR3 covers 15 residues.

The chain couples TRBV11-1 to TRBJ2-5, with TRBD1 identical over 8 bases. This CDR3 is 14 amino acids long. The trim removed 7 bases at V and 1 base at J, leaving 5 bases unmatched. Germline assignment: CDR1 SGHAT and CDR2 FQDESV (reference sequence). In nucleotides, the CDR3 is TGTGCCAGCACACCTACAGGGGGCCAAGAGACCCAGTACTTC. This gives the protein CASTPTGGQETQYF.

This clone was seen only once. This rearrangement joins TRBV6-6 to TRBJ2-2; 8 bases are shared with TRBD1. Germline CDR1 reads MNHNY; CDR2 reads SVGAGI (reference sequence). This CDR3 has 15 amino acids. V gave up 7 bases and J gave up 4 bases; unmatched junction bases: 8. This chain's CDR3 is CASNLLRGPTGELFF. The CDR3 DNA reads TGTGCCAGCAACCTGCTCAGGGGGCCCACCGGGGAGCTGTTTTTT.

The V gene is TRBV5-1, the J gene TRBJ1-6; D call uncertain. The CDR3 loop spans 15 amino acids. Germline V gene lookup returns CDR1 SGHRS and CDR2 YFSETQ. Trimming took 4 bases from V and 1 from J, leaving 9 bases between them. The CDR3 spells CASSPDGSYNSPLHF. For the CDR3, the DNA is TGCGCCAGCAGCCCAGACGGGTCCTATAATTCACCCCTCCACTTT.

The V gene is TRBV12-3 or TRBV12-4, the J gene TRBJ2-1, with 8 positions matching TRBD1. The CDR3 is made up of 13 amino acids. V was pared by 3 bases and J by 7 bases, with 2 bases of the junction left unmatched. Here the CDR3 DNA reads TGTGCCAGCAGTTTGGACAGGGCGAATGAGCAGTTCTTC. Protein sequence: CASSLDRANEQFF.

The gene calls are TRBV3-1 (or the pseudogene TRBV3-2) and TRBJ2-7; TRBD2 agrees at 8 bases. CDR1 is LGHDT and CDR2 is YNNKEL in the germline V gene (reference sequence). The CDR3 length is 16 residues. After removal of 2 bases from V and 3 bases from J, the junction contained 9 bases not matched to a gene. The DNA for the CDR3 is TGTGCCAGCAGCCAATATGGTTTAGCGGGGATCTACGAGCAGTACTTC. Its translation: CASSQYGLAGIYEQYF.

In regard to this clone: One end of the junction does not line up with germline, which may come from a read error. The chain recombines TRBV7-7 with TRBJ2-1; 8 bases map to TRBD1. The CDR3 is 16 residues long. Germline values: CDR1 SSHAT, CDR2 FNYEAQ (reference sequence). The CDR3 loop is CASSALTGESYNEQFF. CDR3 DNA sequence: TGTGCTAGCAGCGCATTGACAGGGGAGTCCTACAATGAGCAGTTCTTC. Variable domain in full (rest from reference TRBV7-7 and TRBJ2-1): GAGVSQSPRYKVTKRGQDVTLRCDPISSHATLYWYQQALGQGPEFLTYFNYEAQPDKSGLPSDRFSAERPEGSISTLTIQRTEQRDSAMYRCASSALTGESYNEQFFGPGTRLTVL.

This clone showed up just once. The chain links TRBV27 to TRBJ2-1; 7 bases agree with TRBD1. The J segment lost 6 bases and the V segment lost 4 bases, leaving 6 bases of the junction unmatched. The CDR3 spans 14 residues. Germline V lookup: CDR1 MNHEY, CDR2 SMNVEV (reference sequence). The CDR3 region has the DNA TGTGCCAGCAGTTCCATCTACAGGGGCAATGAGCAGTTCTTC. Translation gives CASSSIYRGNEQFF.

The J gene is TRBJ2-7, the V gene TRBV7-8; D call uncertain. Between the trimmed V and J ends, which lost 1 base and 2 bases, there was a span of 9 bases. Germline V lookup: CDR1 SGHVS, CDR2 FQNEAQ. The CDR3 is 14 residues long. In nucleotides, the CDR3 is TGTGCCAGCAGCTTAGAGTGGCTGACCTACGAGCAGTACTTC. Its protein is CASSLEWLTYEQYF.

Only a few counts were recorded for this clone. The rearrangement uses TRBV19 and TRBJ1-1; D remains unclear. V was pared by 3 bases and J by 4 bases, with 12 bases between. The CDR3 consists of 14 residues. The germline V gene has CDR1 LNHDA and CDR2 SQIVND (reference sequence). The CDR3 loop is CASSMREVATEAFF. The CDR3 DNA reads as TGTGCCAGTAGTATGAGGGAGGTTGCCACTGAAGCTTTCTTT.

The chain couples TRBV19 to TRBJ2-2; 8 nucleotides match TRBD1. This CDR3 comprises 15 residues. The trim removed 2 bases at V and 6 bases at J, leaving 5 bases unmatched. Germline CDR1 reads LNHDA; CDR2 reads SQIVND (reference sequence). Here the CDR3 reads CASSITGGRAGELFF. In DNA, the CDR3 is TGTGCCAGTAGTATAACAGGGGGTCGCGCCGGGGAGCTGTTTTTT.

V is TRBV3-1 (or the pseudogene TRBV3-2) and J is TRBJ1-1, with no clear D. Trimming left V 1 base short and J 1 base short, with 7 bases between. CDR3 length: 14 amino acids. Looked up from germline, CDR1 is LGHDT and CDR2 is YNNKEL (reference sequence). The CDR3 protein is CASSQGGKNTEAFF. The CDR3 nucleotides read TGTGCCAGCAGCCAAGGCGGAAAGAACACTGAAGCTTTCTTT.

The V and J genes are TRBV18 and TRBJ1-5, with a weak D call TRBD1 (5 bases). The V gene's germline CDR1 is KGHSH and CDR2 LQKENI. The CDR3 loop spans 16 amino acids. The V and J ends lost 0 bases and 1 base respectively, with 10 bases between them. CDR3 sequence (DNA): TGTGCCAGCTCACCACCGGGCGGGGGAAGCAATCAGCCCCAGCATTTT. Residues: CASSPPGGGSNQPQHF.

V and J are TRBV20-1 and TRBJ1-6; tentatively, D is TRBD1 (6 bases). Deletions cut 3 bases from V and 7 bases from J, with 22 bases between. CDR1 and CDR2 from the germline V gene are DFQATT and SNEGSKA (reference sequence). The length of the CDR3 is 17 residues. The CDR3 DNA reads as TGCAGTGCTAGTAGGGGGGTTTGGGAGGGACTGAATTCACCCCTCCACTTT. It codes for CSASRGVWEGLNSPLHF.

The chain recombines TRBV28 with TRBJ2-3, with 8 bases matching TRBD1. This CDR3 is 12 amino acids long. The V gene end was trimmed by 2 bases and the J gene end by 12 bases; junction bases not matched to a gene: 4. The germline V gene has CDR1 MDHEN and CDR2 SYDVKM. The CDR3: CASSLGTGFQYF. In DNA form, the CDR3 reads TGTGCCAGCAGTTTAGGGACAGGATTTCAGTATTTT. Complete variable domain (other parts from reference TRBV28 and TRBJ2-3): DVKVTQSSRYLVKRTGEKVFLECVQDMDHENMFWYRQDPGLGLRLIYFSYDVKMKEKGDIPEGYSVSREKKERFSLILESASTNQTSMYLCASSLGTGFQYFGPGTRLTVL.

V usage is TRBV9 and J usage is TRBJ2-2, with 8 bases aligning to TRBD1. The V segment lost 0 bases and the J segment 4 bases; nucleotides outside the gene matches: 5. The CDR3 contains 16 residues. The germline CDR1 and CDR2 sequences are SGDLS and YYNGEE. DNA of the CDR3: TGTGCCAGCAGCGTAGCCGGACAGGGAGGCACCGGGGAGCTGTTTTTT. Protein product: CASSVAGQGGTGELFF.

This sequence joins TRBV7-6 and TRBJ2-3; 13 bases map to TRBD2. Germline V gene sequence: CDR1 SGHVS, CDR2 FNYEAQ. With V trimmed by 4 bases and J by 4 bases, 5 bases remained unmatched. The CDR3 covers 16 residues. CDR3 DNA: TGTGCCAGCAGCTCACTAGCGGGGGGGCCTGCAGATACGCAGTATTTT. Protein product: CASSSLAGGPADTQYF. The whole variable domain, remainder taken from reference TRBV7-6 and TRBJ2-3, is GAGVSQSPRYKVTKRGQDVALRCDPISGHVSLYWYRQALGQGPEFLTYFNYEAQQDKSGLPNDRFSAERPEGSISTLTIQRTEQRDSAMYRCASSSLAGGPADTQYFGPGTRLTVL.

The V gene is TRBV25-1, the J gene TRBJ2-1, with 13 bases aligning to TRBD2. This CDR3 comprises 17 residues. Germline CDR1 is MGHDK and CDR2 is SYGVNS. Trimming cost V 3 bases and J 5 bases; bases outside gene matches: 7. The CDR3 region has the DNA TGTGCCAGCAGTGAGCTAAGACTAGCGGGGGGCCACAATGAGCAGTTCTTC. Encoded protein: CASSELRLAGGHNEQFF.

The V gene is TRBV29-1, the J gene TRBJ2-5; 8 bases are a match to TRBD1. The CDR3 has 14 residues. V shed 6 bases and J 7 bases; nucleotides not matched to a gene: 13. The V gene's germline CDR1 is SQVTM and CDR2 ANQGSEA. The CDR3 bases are TGCAGCGTGGATCGGGACCACAGGGGGAGGACCCAGTACTTC. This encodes CSVDRDHRGRTQYF.

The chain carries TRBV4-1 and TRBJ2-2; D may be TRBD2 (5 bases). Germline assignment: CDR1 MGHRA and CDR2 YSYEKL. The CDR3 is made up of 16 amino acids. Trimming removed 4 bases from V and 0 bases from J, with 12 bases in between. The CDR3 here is CASSPIGLANTGELFF. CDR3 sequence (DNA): TGCGCCAGCAGCCCGATCGGACTCGCGAACACCGGGGAGCTGTTTTTT.

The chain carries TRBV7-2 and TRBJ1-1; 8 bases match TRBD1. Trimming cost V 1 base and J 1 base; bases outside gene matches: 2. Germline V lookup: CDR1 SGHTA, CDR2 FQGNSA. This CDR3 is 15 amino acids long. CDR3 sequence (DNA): TGTGCCAGCAGCTTAGGGGACAGGAGGAACACTGAAGCTTTCTTT. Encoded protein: CASSLGDRRNTEAFF.

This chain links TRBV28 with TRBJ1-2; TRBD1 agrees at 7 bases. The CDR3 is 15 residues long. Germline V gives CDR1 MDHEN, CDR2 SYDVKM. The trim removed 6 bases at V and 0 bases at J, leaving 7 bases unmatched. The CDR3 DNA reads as TGTGCCAGCAGCCCCCCGACAGGGACTAACTATGGCTACACCTTC. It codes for CASSPPTGTNYGYTF.

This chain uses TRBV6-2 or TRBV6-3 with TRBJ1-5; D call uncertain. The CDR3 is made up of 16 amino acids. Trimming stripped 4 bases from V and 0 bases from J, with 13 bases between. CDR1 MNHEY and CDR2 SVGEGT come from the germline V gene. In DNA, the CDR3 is TGTGCCAGCAGTTCCCACACAACCTCTAGCAATCAGCCCCAGCATTTT. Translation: CASSSHTTSSNQPQHF.

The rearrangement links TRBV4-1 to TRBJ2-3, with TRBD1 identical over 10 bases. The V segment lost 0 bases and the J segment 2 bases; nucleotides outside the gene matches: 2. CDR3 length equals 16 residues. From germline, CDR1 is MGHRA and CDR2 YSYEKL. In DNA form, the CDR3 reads TGCGCCAGCAGCCAAGAGGGACAGGGGTCCACAGATACGCAGTATTTT. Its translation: CASSQEGQGSTDTQYF.

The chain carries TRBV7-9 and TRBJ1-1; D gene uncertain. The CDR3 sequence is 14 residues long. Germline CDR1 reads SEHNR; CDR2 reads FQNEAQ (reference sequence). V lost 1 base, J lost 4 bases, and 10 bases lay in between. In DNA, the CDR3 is TGTGCCAGCAGCTTAGACCTGAGAGGCACTGAAGCTTTCTTT. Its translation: CASSLDLRGTEAFF. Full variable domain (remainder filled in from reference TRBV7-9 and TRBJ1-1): DTGVSQNPRHKITKRGQNVTFRCDPISEHNRLYWYRQTLGQGPEFLTYFQNEAQLEKSRLLSDRFSAERPKGSFSTLEIQRTEQGDSAMYLCASSLDLRGTEAFFGQGTRLTVV.